This entry concerns a single T cell receptor (beta chain). Its antigen is as yet unknown. This record belongs to a study of CD8+CD57+ T cells in acquired aplastic anemia. Study in general: On average, sorted CD4+ and CD8+ cells gave around 3 ug of DNA. Points from the study as a whole: Patients shared around 31 CD8+ CDR3 sequences with controls.

Profiling of TCR beta VDJ combinations and CDR3 sequences used genomic DNA as template. TCRdb called the reads again in MiXCR, with one record for every CDR3 protein. The sample shows about 160,000 distinct CDR3 sequences, around 45% of them seen only once. Specimen: sorted CD4+, CD8+, or CD8+CD57+ T cells (not recorded which) from PBMCs. This sequence originates from a human donor in good health.

The CDR3 reads CASSEYLAGGAYNEQFF. In nucleotides, the CDR3 is TGTGCCAGCAGCGAATACCTGGCGGGAGGCGCCTACAATGAGCAGTTCTTC. The genes are TRBV4-2 and TRBJ2-1; TRBD2 matches 8 bases. CDR1 and CDR2 from the germline V gene are LGHNA and YNFKEQ. With V trimmed by 5 bases and J by 2 bases, 11 bases remained unmatched. CDR3 size: 17 residues.